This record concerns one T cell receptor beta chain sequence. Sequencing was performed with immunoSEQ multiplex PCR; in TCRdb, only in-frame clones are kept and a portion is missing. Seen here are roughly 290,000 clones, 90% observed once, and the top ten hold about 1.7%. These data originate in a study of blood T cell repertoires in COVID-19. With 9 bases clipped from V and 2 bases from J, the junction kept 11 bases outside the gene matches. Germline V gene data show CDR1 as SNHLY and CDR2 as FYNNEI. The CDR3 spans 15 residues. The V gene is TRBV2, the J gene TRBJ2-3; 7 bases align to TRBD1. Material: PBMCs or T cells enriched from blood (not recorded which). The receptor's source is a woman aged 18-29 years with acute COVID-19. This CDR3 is CASEGDRTFTDTQYF. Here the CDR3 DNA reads TGTGCCAGTGAGGGGGACAGAACCTTCACAGATACGCAGTATTTT.